These 20 T cell receptor beta chains originate from one sample sequenced in a study of blood T cells in healthy people across ages. Together with a sample-barcoded 5' primer, a J-beta primer mix was included in a second PCR lasting about 7 to 11 cycles. MiXCR, run by TCRdb on the 5' RACE reads, gives a single entry per CDR3 protein. The sample shows roughly 1.6 million distinct CDR3 sequences, about 35% of them seen only once. The sample consisted of blood. These receptor sequences come from a woman aged 25 to 45 in good health.

The chain uses TRBV20-1 and TRBJ2-5; TRBD1 might be the D (5 bases). This CDR3 has 12 amino acids. Deletions cut 5 bases from V and 1 base from J, with 8 bases between. Germline CDR1 reads DFQATT; CDR2 reads SNEGSKA (reference sequence). CDR3 sequence: CSAVGPQETQYF. In nucleotides, the CDR3 is TGCAGTGCTGTGGGGCCCCAAGAGACCCAGTACTTC.

This sequence joins TRBV11-3 and TRBJ2-1, with D possibly matching TRBD2 (5 bases). The germline V and J ends were trimmed by 1 base and 8 bases, with 12 bases remaining between them. The length of the CDR3 is 14 residues. Germline V gene lookup returns CDR1 SGHNT and CDR2 YENEEA. The CDR3 coding sequence is TGTGCCAGCAGCTTAGGGGCGGGTGGCGATGAGCAGTTCTTC. It specifies CASSLGAGGDEQFF.

The rearrangement uses TRBV20-1 and TRBJ1-1, with a tentative D call TRBD1 (6 bases). Trimming left V 6 bases short and J 5 bases short, with 22 bases between. The germline V gene encodes CDR1 DFQATT and CDR2 SNEGSKA (reference sequence). CDR3 length equals 15 residues. The chain's CDR3 is CSAKRRFRGWTEAFF. In nucleotides, the CDR3 is TGCAGTGCAAAAAGGCGGTTCAGGGGCTGGACTGAAGCTTTCTTT.

The table lists this clonotype with many counts. CDR3 loop: CASSLGGGASYEQYF. In DNA form, the CDR3 reads TGTGCCAGCAGCTTAGGGGGGGGGGCGTCCTACGAGCAGTACTTC. The chain joins TRBV7-6 to TRBJ2-7, with D possibly TRBD2 on 7 matching bases. The V gene's germline CDR1 is SGHVS and CDR2 FNYEAQ. V gave up 1 base and J gave up 1 base, with 11 bases separating them. There are 15 residues in the CDR3.

This clonotype showed up just a few times. Here the CDR3 reads CSAGLAGGGEQFF. CDR3 DNA sequence: TGCAGCGCGGGACTAGCGGGGGGGGGTGAGCAGTTCTTC. The chain couples TRBV29-1 to TRBJ2-1; 16 bases align to TRBD2. The CDR3 contains 13 residues. V lost 7 bases to trimming and J lost 9 bases; unmatched junction nucleotides: 3. CDR1 SQVTM and CDR2 ANQGSEA come from the germline V gene.

This clonotype was detected only a few times. This chain connects TRBV5-1 to TRBJ2-2; D uncertain. CDR1 and CDR2 (germline): SGHRS, YFSETQ. V was pared by 2 bases and J by 2 bases, with 13 bases between. This CDR3 spans 16 amino acids. The CDR3 DNA follows: TGCGCCAGCAGCTTCCTTGGACGAGTTAACACCGGGGAGCTGTTTTTT. It is translated as CASSFLGRVNTGELFF. Full variable domain (remainder filled in from reference TRBV5-1 and TRBJ2-2): KAGVTQTPRYLIKTRGQQVTLSCSPISGHRSVSWYQQTPGQGLQFLFEYFSETQRNKGNFPGRFSGRQFSNSRSEMNVSTLELGDSALYLCASSFLGRVNTGELFFGEGSRLTVL.

This clonotype was observed many times. This rearrangement joins TRBV29-1 to TRBJ2-4, with TRBD2 identical over 10 bases. The J call is uncertain, as TRBJ2-7 better fits the DNA end. CDR3 length equals 14 residues. Germline CDR1 is SQVTM and CDR2 is ANQGSEA. The CDR3 sequence: CSVELGLAGVEQYF. In DNA, the CDR3 is TGCAGCGTTGAATTGGGCCTAGCGGGAGTCGAGCAGTACTTC.

The rearrangement uses TRBV18 and TRBJ2-2; TRBD1 matches at 8 bases. With V trimmed by 3 bases and J by 4 bases, 4 bases remained unmatched. Germline CDR1 is KGHSH and CDR2 is LQKENI. There are 15 residues in the CDR3. CDR3 coding DNA: TGTGCCAGCTCACCGTGGACAGGGAGCACCGGGGAGCTGTTTTTT. Its protein product is CASSPWTGSTGELFF.

This clonotype was recorded only once. The V call is TRBV6-1, the J call TRBJ2-1; TRBD2 matches at 9 bases. The germline V gene encodes CDR1 MNHNS and CDR2 SASEGT. J was trimmed by 1 base and V by 2 bases; bases with no gene match: 12. The CDR3 sequence is 19 residues long. CDR3: CASSEKGLAGIGSYNEQFF. DNA of the CDR3: TGTGCCAGCAGTGAAAAAGGGCTAGCGGGAATAGGGTCCTACAATGAGCAGTTCTTC.

V and J are TRBV20-1 and TRBJ2-1; D is perhaps TRBD1 or TRBD2 (6 bases each). V gave up 2 bases and J gave up 5 bases, with 16 bases separating them. The CDR3 totals 15 residues. CDR1 and CDR2 (germline): DFQATT, SNEGSKA (reference sequence). The CDR3 DNA sequence: TGCAGTGCTAGATATCTGGGGGGCGGAAACAATGAGCAGTTCTTC. It codes for CSARYLGGGNNEQFF.

The gene calls are TRBV7-6 and TRBJ2-5; D perhaps matches TRBD2 (6 bases). The germline CDR1 and CDR2 sequences are SGHVS and FNYEAQ. V was clipped by 5 bases and J by 5 bases, with 15 bases between them. This CDR3 contains 14 residues. DNA of the CDR3: TGTGCCAGCAGCGGAGATGGCGGGGTGGAGACCCAGTACTTC. Translation: CASSGDGGVETQYF.

CDR3 loop: CSAIGQYDEQFF. DNA of the CDR3: TGCAGCGCTATTGGACAGTACGATGAGCAGTTCTTC. The V and J genes are TRBV29-1 and TRBJ2-1; D is possibly TRBD1 (6 bases). This CDR3 has 12 residues. The germline CDR1 and CDR2 sequences are SQVTM and ANQGSEA. Trimming stripped 7 bases from V and 8 bases from J, with 15 bases between.

V gene TRBV6-6 combines with J gene TRBJ1-1; D uncertain. V was trimmed by 7 bases and J by 1 base, leaving 10 bases between them. CDR3 size: 13 residues. The germline V gene encodes CDR1 MNHNY and CDR2 SVGAGI (reference sequence). CDR3 amino acids: CASKKDWNTEAFF. CDR3 DNA sequence: TGTGCCAGCAAAAAGGACTGGAACACTGAAGCTTTCTTT.

J is TRBJ1-1 and V is TRBV20-1; TRBD1 might be the D (5 bases). CDR3 length: 14 amino acids. Looked up from germline, CDR1 is DFQATT and CDR2 is SNEGSKA (reference sequence). V was cut by 6 bases and J by 1 base, with 15 bases left in between. The CDR3 DNA reads as TGCAGTGCCGGTCGGGGCAATCAGAACACTGAAGCTTTCTTT. Amino acid sequence: CSAGRGNQNTEAFF.

The sample holds a few counts of this clonotype. The chain has TRBV7-9 and TRBJ1-2; a possible D gene is TRBD1 (5 bases). CDR1 SEHNR and CDR2 FQNEAQ come from the germline V gene (reference sequence). V was clipped by 3 bases and J by 5 bases, with 19 bases between them. The CDR3 spans 16 residues. The CDR3 spells CASSFDPGREGYGYTF. DNA of the CDR3: TGTGCCAGCAGCTTCGATCCAGGGAGGGAGGGGTATGGCTACACCTTC.

The V and J genes are TRBV7-3 and TRBJ1-1; the D gene is possibly TRBD1 (5 bases). Trimming stripped 4 bases from V and 5 bases from J, with 11 bases between. This CDR3 is 13 amino acids long. Germline CDR1 and CDR2: SGHTA and FQGTGA. CDR3: CASSSDRRTEAFF. DNA of the CDR3: TGTGCCAGCAGCTCTGACAGAAGGACTGAAGCTTTCTTT.

A few counts support this clonotype. J is TRBJ2-4 and V is TRBV14, with 9 bases lining up with TRBD1. With V trimmed by 4 bases and J by 6 bases, 7 bases remained unmatched. Germline CDR1 and CDR2: SGHDN and FVKESK. This CDR3 has 15 amino acids. CDR3 nucleotides: TGTGCCAGCAGCCTACGGACAGGGGAACTAAACATTCAGTACTTC. Its translation is CASSLRTGELNIQYF.

This chain connects TRBV28 to TRBJ2-1; 7 nucleotides line up with TRBD2. The germline CDR1 and CDR2 sequences are MDHEN and SYDVKM. V was pared by 8 bases and J by 5 bases, with 12 bases of the junction left unmatched. The length of the CDR3 is 15 residues. DNA for the CDR3: TGTGCCAGCCGCAAGGGCGGGAGACCCCACAATGAGCAGTTCTTC. Amino acids: CASRKGGRPHNEQFF.

The chain has TRBV12-5 and TRBJ2-1, with D possibly TRBD2 on 5 matching bases. The length of the CDR3 is 11 residues. Germline-derived CDR1 and CDR2 are LGHNT and FRNRAP. V lost 7 bases and J 10 bases, leaving 11 bases between the germline ends. CDR3 region: CASAVGGEQFF. DNA for the CDR3: TGTGCTAGTGCTGTTGGCGGGGAGCAGTTCTTC.

This clonotype turned up a few times. The chain employs TRBV20-1 and TRBJ2-1, with D tentatively TRBD2 (6 bases). Germline CDR1 and CDR2: DFQATT and SNEGSKA (reference sequence). The CDR3 runs to 16 residues. V lost 2 bases to trimming and J lost 0 bases, with 14 bases between them. The CDR3 nucleotides are TGCAGTGCTAGAATCGCGGGACCGAGCTCCTACAATGAGCAGTTCTTC. It codes for CSARIAGPSSYNEQFF.